The 10 T cell receptor beta chains presented below share a single source sample, sequenced in a study of shared T cell receptors in the human thymus. Some clones are missing from TCRdb's copy, which holds only in-frame ones; the method was immunoSEQ multiplex PCR. The sample includes more than 550,000 clones, around 87% of them seen just once. The same data also contributed to another study, on human thymus T cells.

The sample taken for sequencing was thymocytes. The receptors derive from a boy younger than two with a congenital heart defect.

The chain has TRBV27 and TRBJ2-3; D may be TRBD2 (6 bases). Trimming left V 3 bases short and J 2 bases short, with 18 bases between. CDR3 length: 17 amino acids. Per the germline V gene, CDR1 is MNHEY and CDR2 is SMNVEV (reference sequence). CDR3 loop: CASSFSLSGWTTDTQYF. The CDR3 nucleotides read TGTGCCAGCAGTTTTTCCCTTAGCGGATGGACCACAGATACGCAGTATTTT.

V and J are TRBV15 and TRBJ2-1, with 8 bases matching TRBD2. There are 15 residues in the CDR3. V lost 0 bases, J lost 8 bases, and 6 bases stayed unmatched. Germline loops: CDR1 LNHNV, CDR2 YYDKDF (reference sequence). The CDR3 sequence is CATSRDLSGKDEQFF. CDR3 sequence (DNA): TGTGCCACCAGCAGAGATCTTAGCGGGAAGGATGAGCAGTTCTTC.

The chain recombines TRBV11-2 with TRBJ2-7; D unresolved. Trimming cost V 5 bases and J 5 bases, with 13 bases left between them. Germline CDR1 is SGHAT and CDR2 is FQNNGV. The CDR3 is made up of 13 amino acids. CDR3 nucleotide sequence: TGTGCCAGCAGCCGGAGCCCCCACCACGAGCAGTACTTC. Protein sequence: CASSRSPHHEQYF.

The chain uses TRBV5-6 and TRBJ2-1; D unresolved. V dropped 4 bases and J dropped 10 bases, with 12 bases sitting between them. The CDR3 spans 12 residues. CDR1 is SGHDT, CDR2 YYEEEE, per germline. Here the CDR3 DNA reads TGTGCCAGCAGCCCCCGCCCTCGGGAGCAGTTCTTC. Its translation is CASSPRPREQFF.

The genes are TRBV4-3 and TRBJ2-3; tentatively, D is TRBD2 (6 bases). CDR3 size: 17 residues. From germline, CDR1 is LGHNA and CDR2 YSLEER. The ends were cut back, 1 base at V and 2 bases at J, with 16 bases in the middle. CDR3 sequence (DNA): TGCGCCAGCAGCCAAGGCTTACTAGCTTCCCACACAGATACGCAGTATTTT. Its protein product is CASSQGLLASHTDTQYF.

Here the CDR3 reads CASSIATSGSATRTEQYF. The DNA of the CDR3 is TGTGCCAGTAGTATAGCTACTAGCGGGAGTGCAACTCGGACCGAGCAGTACTTC. The chain uses TRBV19 and TRBJ2-7; TRBD2 aligns across 11 bases. CDR1 and CDR2 (germline): LNHDA, SQIVND (reference sequence). The CDR3 is 18 residues long. J lost 6 bases, V lost 1 base, and 14 bases had no gene match.

The rearrangement uses TRBV9 and TRBJ1-5; 9 bases line up with TRBD1. With V trimmed by 1 base and J by 4 bases, 3 bases remained unmatched. The CDR3 runs to 15 residues. The germline CDR1 and CDR2 sequences are SGDLS and YYNGEE. This chain's CDR3 is CASSVWDRANQPQHF. The CDR3 region has the DNA TGTGCCAGCAGCGTATGGGACAGGGCGAATCAGCCCCAGCATTTT.

The V and J genes are TRBV9 and TRBJ2-1, with TRBD1 matching 11 bases. V shed 3 bases and J 7 bases; nucleotides not matched to a gene: 3. This CDR3 contains 14 residues. Germline CDR1 and CDR2: SGDLS and YYNGEE. The CDR3 DNA is TGTGCCAGCAGCGGCGGACAGGGGGCGAATGAGCAGTTCTTC. It is translated as CASSGGQGANEQFF.

The chain links TRBV4-3 to TRBJ1-1; weak D call: TRBD1 (5 bases). V dropped 0 bases and J dropped 0 bases, with 11 bases sitting between them. Germline values: CDR1 LGHNA, CDR2 YSLEER. This CDR3 region has 16 residues. The CDR3 is CASSQDRTGVNTEAFF. DNA of the CDR3: TGCGCCAGCAGCCAAGACCGCACAGGAGTGAACACTGAAGCTTTCTTT.

The chain recombines TRBV5-6 with TRBJ1-2; D remains ambiguous. V shed 2 bases and J shed 2 bases, with 19 bases lying between them. Germline V gene lookup returns CDR1 SGHDT and CDR2 YYEEEE. The CDR3 totals 17 residues. Written as DNA, the CDR3 is TGTGCCAGCAGCTTCCTTACCTGGACTGAACAGAACTATGGCTACACCTTC. Its translation is CASSFLTWTEQNYGYTF.